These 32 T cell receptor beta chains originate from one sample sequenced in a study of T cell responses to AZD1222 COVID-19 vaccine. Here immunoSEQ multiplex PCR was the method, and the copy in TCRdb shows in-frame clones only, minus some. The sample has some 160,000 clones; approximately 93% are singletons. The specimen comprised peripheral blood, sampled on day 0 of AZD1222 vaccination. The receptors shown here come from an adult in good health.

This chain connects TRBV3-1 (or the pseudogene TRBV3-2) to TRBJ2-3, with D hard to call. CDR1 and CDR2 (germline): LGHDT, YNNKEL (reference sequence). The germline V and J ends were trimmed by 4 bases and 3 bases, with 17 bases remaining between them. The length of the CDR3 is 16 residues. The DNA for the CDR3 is TGTGCCAGCAGCCGAGAACTCACAATAGGGACAGATACGCAGTATTTT. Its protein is CASSRELTIGTDTQYF.

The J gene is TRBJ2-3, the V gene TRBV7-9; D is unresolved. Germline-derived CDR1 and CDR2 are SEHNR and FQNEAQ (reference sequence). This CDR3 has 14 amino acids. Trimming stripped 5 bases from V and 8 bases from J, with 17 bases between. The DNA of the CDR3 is TGTGCCAGCAGCCTCCGGGCCTCATGGGGTACGCAGTATTTT. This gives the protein CASSLRASWGTQYF.

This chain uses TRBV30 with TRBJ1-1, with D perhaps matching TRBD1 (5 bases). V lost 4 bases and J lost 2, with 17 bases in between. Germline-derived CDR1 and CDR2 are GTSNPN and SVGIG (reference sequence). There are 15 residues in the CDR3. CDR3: CAWTGGWAENTEAFF. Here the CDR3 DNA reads TGTGCCTGGACCGGGGGGTGGGCAGAAAACACTGAAGCTTTCTTT.

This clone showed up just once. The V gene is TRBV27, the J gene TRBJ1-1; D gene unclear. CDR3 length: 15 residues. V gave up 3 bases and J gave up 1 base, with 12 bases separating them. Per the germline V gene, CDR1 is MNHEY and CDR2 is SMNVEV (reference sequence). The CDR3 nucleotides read TGTGCCAGCAGTTTTGTTGCGGCGCCGAACACTGAAGCTTTCTTT. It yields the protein CASSFVAAPNTEAFF.

The CDR3 spells CASSVGDRGYYEQYF. The CDR3 DNA reads TGTGCCAGCAGCGTAGGAGACAGGGGATACTACGAGCAGTACTTC. This chain links TRBV9 with TRBJ2-7; 8 positions match TRBD1. The V and J ends lost 0 bases and 3 bases, in that order; junction bases with no gene match: 5. Germline values: CDR1 SGDLS, CDR2 YYNGEE. The CDR3 is made up of 15 amino acids.

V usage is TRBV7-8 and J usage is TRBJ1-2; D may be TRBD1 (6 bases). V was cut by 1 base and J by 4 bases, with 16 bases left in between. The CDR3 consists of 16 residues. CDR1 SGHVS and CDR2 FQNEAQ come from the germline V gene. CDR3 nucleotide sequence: TGTGCCAGCAGCTTAGAGGTCGGGGGAGGGGGCTATGGCTACACCTTC. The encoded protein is CASSLEVGGGGYGYTF.

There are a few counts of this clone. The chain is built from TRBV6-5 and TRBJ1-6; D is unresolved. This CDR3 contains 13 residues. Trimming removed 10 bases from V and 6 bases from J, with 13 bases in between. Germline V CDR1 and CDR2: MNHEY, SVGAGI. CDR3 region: CATRKGVNSPLHF. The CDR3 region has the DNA TGTGCCACCAGAAAGGGTGTTAATTCACCCCTCCACTTT.

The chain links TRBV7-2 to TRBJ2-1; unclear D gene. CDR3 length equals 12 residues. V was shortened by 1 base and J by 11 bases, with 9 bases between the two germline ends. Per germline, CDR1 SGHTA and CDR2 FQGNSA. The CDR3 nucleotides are TGTGCCAGCAGCTTAGTCGAAGGAAAGCAGTTCTTC. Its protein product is CASSLVEGKQFF.

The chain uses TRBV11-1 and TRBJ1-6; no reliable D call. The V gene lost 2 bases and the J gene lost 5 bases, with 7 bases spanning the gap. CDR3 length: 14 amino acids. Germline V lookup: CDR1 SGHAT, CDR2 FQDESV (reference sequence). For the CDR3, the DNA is TGTGCCAGCAGCTTATTTCAGGATAATTCACCCCTCCACTTT. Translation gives CASSLFQDNSPLHF. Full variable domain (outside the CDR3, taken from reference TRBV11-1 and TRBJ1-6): EAEVAQSPRYKITEKSQAVAFWCDPISGHATLYWYRQILGQGPELLVQFQDESVVDDSQLPKDRFSAERLKGVDSTLKIQPAELGDSAMYLCASSLFQDNSPLHFGNGTRLTVT.

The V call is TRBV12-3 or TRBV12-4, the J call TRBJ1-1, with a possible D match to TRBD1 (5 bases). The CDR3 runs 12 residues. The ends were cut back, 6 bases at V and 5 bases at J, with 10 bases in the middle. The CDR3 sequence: CASSPGGTEAFF. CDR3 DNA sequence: TGTGCCAGCAGCCCCGGGGGAACTGAAGCTTTCTTT.

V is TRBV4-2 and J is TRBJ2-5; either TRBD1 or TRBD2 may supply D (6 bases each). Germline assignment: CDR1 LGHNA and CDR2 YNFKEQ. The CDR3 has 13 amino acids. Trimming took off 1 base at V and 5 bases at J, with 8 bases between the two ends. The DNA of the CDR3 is TGTGCCAGCAGCCAAGGGGGGGCGGAGACCCAGTACTTC. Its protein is CASSQGGAETQYF.

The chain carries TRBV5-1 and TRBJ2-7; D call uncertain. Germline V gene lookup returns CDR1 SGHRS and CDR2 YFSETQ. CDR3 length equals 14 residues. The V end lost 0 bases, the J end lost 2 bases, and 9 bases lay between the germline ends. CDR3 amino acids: CASSLEWPTYEQYF. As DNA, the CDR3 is TGCGCCAGCAGCTTGGAGTGGCCTACCTACGAGCAGTACTTC.

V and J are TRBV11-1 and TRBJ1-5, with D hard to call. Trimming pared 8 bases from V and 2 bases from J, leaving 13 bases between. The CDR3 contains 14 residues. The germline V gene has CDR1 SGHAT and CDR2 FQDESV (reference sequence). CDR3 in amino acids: CASPPRGGNQPQHF. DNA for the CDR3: TGTGCCAGCCCCCCCCGTGGTGGCAATCAGCCCCAGCATTTT.

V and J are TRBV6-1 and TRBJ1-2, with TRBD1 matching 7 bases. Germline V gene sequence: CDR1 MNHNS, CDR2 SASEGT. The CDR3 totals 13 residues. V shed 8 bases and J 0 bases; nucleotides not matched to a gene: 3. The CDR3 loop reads CASGDRSNYGYTF. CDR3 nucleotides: TGTGCCAGCGGGGACAGATCTAACTATGGCTACACCTTC.

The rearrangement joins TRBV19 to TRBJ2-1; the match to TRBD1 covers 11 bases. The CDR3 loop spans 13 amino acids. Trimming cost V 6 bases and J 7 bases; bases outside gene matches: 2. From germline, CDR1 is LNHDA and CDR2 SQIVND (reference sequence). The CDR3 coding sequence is TGTGCCAGTAGGGACAGGGGGCCGAATGAGCAGTTCTTC. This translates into CASRDRGPNEQFF. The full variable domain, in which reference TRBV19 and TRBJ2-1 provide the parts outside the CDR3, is DGGITQSPKYLFRKEGQNVTLSCEQNLNHDAMYWYRQDPGQGLRLIYYSQIVNDFQKGDIAEGYSVSREKKESFPLTVTSAQKNPTAFYLCASRDRGPNEQFFGPGTRLTVL.

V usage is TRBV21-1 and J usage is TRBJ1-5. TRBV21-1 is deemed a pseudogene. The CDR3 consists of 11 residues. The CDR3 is CASSSNQPQHF. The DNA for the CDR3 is TGTGCCAGCAGCAGCAATCAGCCCCAGCATTTT.

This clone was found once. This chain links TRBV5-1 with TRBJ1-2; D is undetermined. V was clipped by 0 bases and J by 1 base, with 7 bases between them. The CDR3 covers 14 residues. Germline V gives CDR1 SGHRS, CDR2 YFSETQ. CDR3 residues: CASSLAPSNYGYTF. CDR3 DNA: TGCGCCAGCAGCTTGGCACCCAGTAACTATGGCTACACCTTC.

This CDR3 reads CASSLPGTSEWVAEQYF. CDR3 DNA sequence: TGTGCCAGCAGCTTACCCGGGACTAGCGAATGGGTTGCCGAGCAGTACTTC. The gene calls are TRBV11-2 and TRBJ2-7, with 10 bases identical to TRBD2. The germline V gene encodes CDR1 SGHAT and CDR2 FQNNGV. The CDR3 is 17 amino acids. The V segment lost 2 bases and the J segment 6 bases; nucleotides outside the gene matches: 13.

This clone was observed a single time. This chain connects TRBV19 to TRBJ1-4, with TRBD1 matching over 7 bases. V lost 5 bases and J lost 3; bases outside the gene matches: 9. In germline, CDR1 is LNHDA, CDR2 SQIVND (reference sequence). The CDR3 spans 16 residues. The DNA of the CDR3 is TGTGCCAGTAGTGGCCGTACAGGGGAGGCTAATGAAAAACTGTTTTTT. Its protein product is CASSGRTGEANEKLFF.

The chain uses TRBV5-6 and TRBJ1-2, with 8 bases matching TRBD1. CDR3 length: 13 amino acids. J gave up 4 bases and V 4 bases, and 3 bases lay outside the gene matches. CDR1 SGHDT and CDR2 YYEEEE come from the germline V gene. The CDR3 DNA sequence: TGTGCCAGCAGCCCCGGGACAGGCTATGGCTACACCTTC. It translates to CASSPGTGYGYTF.

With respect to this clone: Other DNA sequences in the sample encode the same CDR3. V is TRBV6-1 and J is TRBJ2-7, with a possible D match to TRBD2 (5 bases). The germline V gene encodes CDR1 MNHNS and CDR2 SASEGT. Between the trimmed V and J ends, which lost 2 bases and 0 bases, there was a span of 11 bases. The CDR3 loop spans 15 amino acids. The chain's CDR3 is CASSERTGSSYEQYF. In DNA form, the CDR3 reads TGTGCCAGCAGTGAACGGACGGGAAGCTCCTACGAGCAGTACTTC.

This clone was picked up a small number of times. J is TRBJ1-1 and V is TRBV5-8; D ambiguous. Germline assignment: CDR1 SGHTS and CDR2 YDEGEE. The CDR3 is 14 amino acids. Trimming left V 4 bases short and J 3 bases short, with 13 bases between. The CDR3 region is CASSRWVSDTEAFF. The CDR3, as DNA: TGTGCCAGCAGCCGATGGGTGAGTGACACTGAAGCTTTCTTT.

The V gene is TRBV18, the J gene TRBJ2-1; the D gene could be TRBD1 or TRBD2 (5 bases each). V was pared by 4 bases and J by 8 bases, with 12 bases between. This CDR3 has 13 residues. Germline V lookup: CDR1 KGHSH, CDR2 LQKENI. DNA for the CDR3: TGTGCCAGCTCACTCTTCGGGGACGATGAGCAGTTCTTC. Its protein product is CASSLFGDDEQFF.

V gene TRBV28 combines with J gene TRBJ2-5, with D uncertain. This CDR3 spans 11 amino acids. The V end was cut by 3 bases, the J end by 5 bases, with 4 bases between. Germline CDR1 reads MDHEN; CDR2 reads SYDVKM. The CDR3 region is CASSLGETQYF. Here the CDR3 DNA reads TGTGCCAGCAGTTTGGGGGAGACCCAGTACTTC.

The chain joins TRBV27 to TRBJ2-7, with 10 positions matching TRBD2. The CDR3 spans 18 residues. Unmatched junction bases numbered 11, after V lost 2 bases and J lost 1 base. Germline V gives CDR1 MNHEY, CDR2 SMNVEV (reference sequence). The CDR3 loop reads CASSLRLAGKTTSYEQYF. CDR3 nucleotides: TGTGCCAGCAGTTTAAGACTAGCGGGCAAAACCACGTCCTACGAGCAGTACTTC.

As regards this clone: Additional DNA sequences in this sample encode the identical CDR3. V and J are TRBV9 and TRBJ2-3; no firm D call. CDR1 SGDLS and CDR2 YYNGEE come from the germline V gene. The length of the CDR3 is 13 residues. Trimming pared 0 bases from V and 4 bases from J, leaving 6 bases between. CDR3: CASSVGSPDTQYF. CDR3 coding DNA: TGTGCCAGCAGCGTAGGATCCCCAGATACGCAGTATTTT.

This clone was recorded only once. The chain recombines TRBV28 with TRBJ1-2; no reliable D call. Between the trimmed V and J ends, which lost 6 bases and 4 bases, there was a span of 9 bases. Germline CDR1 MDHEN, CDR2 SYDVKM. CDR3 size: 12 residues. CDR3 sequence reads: CASSPVGYGYTF. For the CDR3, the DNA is TGTGCCAGCAGCCCGGTTGGCTATGGCTACACCTTC.

CDR3 amino acids: CASSFYLVSGAQYQETQYF. In DNA, the CDR3 is TGTGCCAGCAGCTTTTACTTAGTTTCGGGGGCCCAGTACCAAGAGACCCAGTACTTC. The V and J genes are TRBV11-2 and TRBJ2-5; D may correspond to TRBD1 or TRBD2 (6 bases each). The V end lost 3 bases, the J end lost 0 bases, and 23 bases lay between the germline ends. CDR1 is SGHAT and CDR2 is FQNNGV in the germline V gene. This CDR3 region has 19 residues.

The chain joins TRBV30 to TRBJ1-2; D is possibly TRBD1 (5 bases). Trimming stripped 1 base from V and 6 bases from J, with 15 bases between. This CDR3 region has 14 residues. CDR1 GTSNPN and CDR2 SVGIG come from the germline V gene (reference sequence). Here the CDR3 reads CAWSGPRDLHGYTF. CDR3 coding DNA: TGTGCCTGGAGTGGTCCCAGGGACCTTCATGGCTACACCTTC.

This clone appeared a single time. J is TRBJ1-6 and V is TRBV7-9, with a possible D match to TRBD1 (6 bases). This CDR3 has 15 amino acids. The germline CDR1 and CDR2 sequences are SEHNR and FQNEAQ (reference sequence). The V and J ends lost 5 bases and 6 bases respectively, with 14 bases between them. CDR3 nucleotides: TGTGCCAGCAGCCCCCTCCAGGGGTTTAATTCACCCCTCCACTTT. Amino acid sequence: CASSPLQGFNSPLHF.

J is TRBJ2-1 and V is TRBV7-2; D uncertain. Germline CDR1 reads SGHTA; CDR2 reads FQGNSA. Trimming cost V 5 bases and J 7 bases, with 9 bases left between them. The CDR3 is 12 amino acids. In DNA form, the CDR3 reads TGTGCCAGCAGCCCCTCCTTTAATGAGCAGTTCTTC. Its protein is CASSPSFNEQFF.

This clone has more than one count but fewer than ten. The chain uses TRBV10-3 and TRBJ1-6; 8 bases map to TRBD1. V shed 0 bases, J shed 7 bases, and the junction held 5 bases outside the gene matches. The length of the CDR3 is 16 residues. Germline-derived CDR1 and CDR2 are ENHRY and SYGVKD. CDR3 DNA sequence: TGTGCCATCAGTGAGTCATACGGACAGGGAAATTCACCCCTCCACTTT. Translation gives CAISESYGQGNSPLHF.